Sequencing of this T cell receptor beta chain was carried out in a study of cytomegalovirus exposure and HLA in healthy donors. Overall study findings and caveats: 164 TCR beta chains were listed as cytomegalovirus-associated. Some public TCRs appeared in many individuals, while most sequences were rare.

TCRdb's copy holds only in-frame clones and misses some; the assay was immunoSEQ multiplex PCR. The sample lists about 110,000 clones, 95% seen once, with 0.67% in the top ten. On this clone: Its antigen is unidentified.

Donors came from a validation cohort of over a hundred subjects, distinct from the first 666-subject cohort. V was cut by 6 bases and J by 2 bases, with 5 bases left in between. The CDR3 covers 13 residues. CDR1 MNHNS and CDR2 SASEGT come from the germline V gene. The chain combines TRBV6-1 with TRBJ2-6; D gene uncertain. The sequence was obtained from a young woman in good health and CMV-seronegative. The specimen was PBMCs. The CDR3 spells CASRAAGANVLTF. For the CDR3, the DNA is TGTGCCAGCAGGGCGGCTGGGGCCAACGTCCTGACTTTC.